The rows below give T cell receptor beta chains drawn from one sample of a study of T cell responses to AZD1222 COVID-19 vaccine. Sequenced by immunoSEQ multiplex PCR; TCRdb stores in-frame clones only, minus some. This table holds around 140,000 clones, approximately 85% found once. Sequences were derived from peripheral blood, sampled 28 days after the second dose of the MenACWY control vaccine. Source of these receptors: an adult who received the MenACWY meningococcal vaccine as a control. The CDR3 runs from the conserved cysteine through the conserved F or W. Each record gives: D gene, V gene, J gene, clone size, CDR3 DNA, CDR3 protein. The D gene is left open where the match is weak. For some rows the clone size is stated as once, few or many, or as a class when expanded; others skip it.

d_gene: NA; v_gene: TRBV6-4; j_gene: TRBJ2-1; abundance: NA; CDR3nt: TGTGCCAGCAAAGTGACGACAATTAGCAATGAGCAGTTCTTC; CDR3aa: CASKVTTISNEQFF
d_gene: TRBD1; v_gene: TRBV19; j_gene: TRBJ2-3; abundance: few; CDR3nt: TGTGCCAGTAAAGGGTTGCAGGGGGCAGATACGCAGTATTTT; CDR3aa: CASKGLQGADTQYF
d_gene: NA; v_gene: TRBV6-5; j_gene: TRBJ2-3; abundance: NA; CDR3nt: TGTGCCAGCAGCATTTCATGGACTGGCACAGATACGCAGTATTTT; CDR3aa: CASSISWTGTDTQYF
d_gene: TRBD1; v_gene: TRBV16; j_gene: TRBJ1-2; abundance: NA; CDR3nt: TGTGCCAGCAGCCAATCAGAGACAGGGAATCTCTATGGCTACACCTTC; CDR3aa: CASSQSETGNLYGYTF
d_gene: NA; v_gene: TRBV6-5; j_gene: TRBJ1-5; abundance: NA; CDR3nt: TGTGCCAGCAGTTCCTACAGGGTTAACCAGCCCCAGCATTTT; CDR3aa: CASSSYRVNQPQHF
d_gene: NA; v_gene: TRBV19; j_gene: TRBJ1-2; abundance: NA; CDR3nt: TGTGCCAGTAGTATAGGGGTTGGACAGCCTTTATACTATGGCTACACCTTC; CDR3aa: CASSIGVGQPLYYGYTF
d_gene: TRBD1; v_gene: TRBV6-5; j_gene: TRBJ2-3; abundance: NA; CDR3nt: TGTGCCAGCTACAGGGGTGGCACAGATACGCAGTATTTT; CDR3aa: CASYRGGTDTQYF
d_gene: NA; v_gene: TRBV19; j_gene: TRBJ2-2; abundance: NA; CDR3nt: TGTGCCAGTAGTACCGTGGGGGCGACAGCCGGGGAGCTGTTTTTT; CDR3aa: CASSTVGATAGELFF
d_gene: NA; v_gene: TRBV28; j_gene: TRBJ1-2; abundance: NA; CDR3nt: TGTGCCAGCAGCTTCCCGGGGGGCGTCTATGGCTACACCTTC; CDR3aa: CASSFPGGVYGYTF
d_gene: TRBD1; v_gene: TRBV7-2; j_gene: TRBJ1-2; abundance: NA; CDR3nt: TGTGCCAGCAGACCGACAGGGACCTATGGCTACACCTTC; CDR3aa: CASRPTGTYGYTF
d_gene: NA; v_gene: TRBV5-1; j_gene: TRBJ1-1; abundance: NA; CDR3nt: TGCGCCAGCAGCTACACAGGGAAGCGTGACACTGAAGCTTTCTTT; CDR3aa: CASSYTGKRDTEAFF
d_gene: NA; v_gene: TRBV7-9; j_gene: TRBJ1-1; abundance: once; CDR3nt: TGTGCCAGCTGGGTCTTGAACACTGAAGCTTTCTTT; CDR3aa: CASWVLNTEAFF
d_gene: NA; v_gene: TRBV4-3; j_gene: TRBJ2-1; abundance: NA; CDR3nt: TGCGCCAGCAGCCAAGAGGGCAGGGTACCCAATGAGCAGTTCTTC; CDR3aa: CASSQEGRVPNEQFF
d_gene: NA; v_gene: TRBV27; j_gene: TRBJ2-7; abundance: NA; CDR3nt: TGTGCCAGCAGTGGGGGATGGAGAGACGAGCAGTACTTC; CDR3aa: CASSGGWRDEQYF
d_gene: NA; v_gene: TRBV19; j_gene: TRBJ2-7; abundance: NA; CDR3nt: TGTGCCAGTAGTGGGACCGTCTCCTACGAGCAGTACTTC; CDR3aa: CASSGTVSYEQYF
d_gene: NA; v_gene: TRBV29-1; j_gene: TRBJ2-1; abundance: NA; CDR3nt: TGCAGCGTTGAAGAGAGTGGGTATGAGCAGTTCTTC; CDR3aa: CSVEESGYEQFF
d_gene: TRBD1; v_gene: TRBV6-4; j_gene: TRBJ2-1; abundance: NA; CDR3nt: TGTGCCAGCAGTGACGGAGGGACAGGGTTCAATGAGCAGTTCTTC; CDR3aa: CASSDGGTGFNEQFF
d_gene: TRBD1; v_gene: TRBV2; j_gene: TRBJ1-1; abundance: NA; CDR3nt: TGTGCCAGCAGTAGGGACAGGACCACTGAAGCTTTCTTT; CDR3aa: CASSRDRTTEAFF
d_gene: TRBD1; v_gene: TRBV12-5; j_gene: TRBJ1-3; abundance: NA; CDR3nt: TGTGCTAGTGGGACAGGGGGCCTTGGAAACACCATATATTTT; CDR3aa: CASGTGGLGNTIYF
d_gene: TRBD2; v_gene: TRBV25-1; j_gene: TRBJ2-3; abundance: NA; CDR3nt: TGTGCCAGCACGGGGGGGTCGGGCACAGATACGCAGTATTTT; CDR3aa: CASTGGSGTDTQYF
d_gene: TRBD1; v_gene: TRBV4-3; j_gene: TRBJ1-1; abundance: NA; CDR3nt: TGCGCCAGCAGCCAGGCACAGGGGGCTGAGACTGAAGCTTTCTTT; CDR3aa: CASSQAQGAETEAFF
d_gene: NA; v_gene: TRBV2; j_gene: TRBJ2-3; abundance: NA; CDR3nt: TGTGCCAGCGGCCTTAGCACAGATACGCAGTATTTT; CDR3aa: CASGLSTDTQYF